This T cell receptor beta chain was documented in a study of T cells in narcolepsy. At the level of the study: Enrolled donors included narcolepsy type 1 or type 2 patients and healthy controls. Notes on the study in general: Same-patient CSF and blood CD4+ T cell clonotypes included HCRT-specific and TRIB2-specific autoreactive ones. In some patient and control memory CD4+ samples, autoreactive clones were absent. Reportedly, autoreactive clonotypes were serially detected in patients' blood but not controls'.

Sequencing used immunoSEQ multiplex PCR; TCRdb keeps in-frame clones, though not all of them. The data hold fewer than 35,000 clones, with 80% to 85% observed a single time. To note about this clone: Its antigen is undetermined.

Germline lookup yields CDR1 SNHLY and CDR2 FYNNEI. With 6 bases clipped from V and 8 bases from J, the junction kept 8 bases outside the gene matches. The CDR3 length is 14 residues. This sequence was found in a human donor in good health. The chain has TRBV2 and TRBJ2-1; 9 bases are shared with TRBD1. Sequencing used memory (CD45RA-) CD4+ T cells from blood. The CDR3 reads CASRRDRVNDEQFF. CDR3 coding DNA: TGTGCCAGCAGAAGGGACAGGGTAAATGATGAGCAGTTCTTC.